Listed below are T cell receptor beta chains from one sample, sequenced in a study of cytomegalovirus exposure and HLA in healthy donors. TCRdb's copy holds only in-frame clones and misses some; the assay was immunoSEQ multiplex PCR. The data show about 140,000 clones, roughly three quarters seen once. The sequenced sample consisted of PBMCs. The receptor source for this set is a man aged 18 to 30 in good health and CMV-seronegative. Each CDR3 is given with its conserved first and last residue. A D gene is named only where the DNA matches it firmly. Size is omitted from some rows. Given values are once, few, many or a class for expanded clones.

clone_size	j_call	v_call	d_call	cdr3_nt	cdr3_aa
few	TRBJ2-1	TRBV6-4	TRBD2	TGTGCCAGCAGTGAACTAGCGGGGGGGAATAGTGAGCAGTTCTTC	CASSELAGGNSEQFF
.	TRBJ1-3	TRBV18	.	TGTGCCAGCTCAGAGGACAGCTCTGGAAACACCATATATTTT	CASSEDSSGNTIYF
.	TRBJ2-7	TRBV27	TRBD1	TGTGCCAGCAGTTTTCAGACAGGGATCCCTTGGATCCACGAGCAGTACTTC	CASSFQTGIPWIHEQYF
.	TRBJ1-1	TRBV13	.	TGTGCCAGCAGCGGACTGGGGAACACTGAAGCTTTCTTT	CASSGLGNTEAFF
.	TRBJ2-1	TRBV14	.	TGTGCCAGCAGCCAAACGAGAGAGTTTCCTACCTACAATGAGCAGTTCTTC	CASSQTREFPTYNEQFF
.	TRBJ2-5	TRBV30	.	TGTGCCTGGAGTGGGGGGGGCGGAGAGACCCAGTACTTC	CAWSGGGGETQYF
few	TRBJ2-7	TRBV27	.	TGTGCCAGCAGTTCCCTCCCCGACAGCTACGAGCAGTACTTC	CASSSLPDSYEQYF
.	TRBJ1-2	TRBV4-1	.	TGCGCTAGCAGCCAAGCTGGCAACTATGGCTACACCTTC	CASSQAGNYGYTF
few	TRBJ2-7	TRBV6-5	.	TGTGCCAGCAAAGACAGGTCGTCCTACGAGCAGTACTTC	CASKDRSSYEQYF
.	TRBJ2-7	TRBV6-1	TRBD1	TGTGCCAGCAGTGAAGGCACAGGGGAATCCTACGAGCAGTACTTC	CASSEGTGESYEQYF
few	TRBJ2-7	TRBV6-1	TRBD2	TGTGCCAACCGTGGACTAGGTCAAGGGCAGTACTTC	CANRGLGQGQYF
.	TRBJ1-1	TRBV7-2	.	TGTGCCAGCAGCTCCCCGGGTTTTGAAGCTTTCTTT	CASSSPGFEAFF
.	TRBJ2-5	TRBV5-6	.	TGTGCCAGCAGCTTGCCAGGGGCGGGGGAAGAGACCCAGTACTTC	CASSLPGAGEETQYF
.	TRBJ1-4	TRBV6-1	.	TGTGCCAGCAGTATTAGACAGGCAACTAATGAAAAACTGTTTTTT	CASSIRQATNEKLFF
.	TRBJ1-6	TRBV4-2	.	TGTGCCAGCAGCCAAGGCACAGGGCATAATTCACCCCTCCACTTT	CASSQGTGHNSPLHF
few	TRBJ2-3	TRBV2	TRBD2	TGTGCCAGCAGTTACGGGGGGGCCGGGACAGATACGCAGTATTTT	CASSYGGAGTDTQYF
.	TRBJ1-2	TRBV10-2	.	TGCGCCAGCAGTGAATTTGACAGGCTTTCTCGGTATGGCTACACCTTC	CASSEFDRLSRYGYTF
.	TRBJ1-1	TRBV6-1	.	TGTGCCAGCAGTTACGGGGGGTCGGCTTTCTTT	CASSYGGSAFF